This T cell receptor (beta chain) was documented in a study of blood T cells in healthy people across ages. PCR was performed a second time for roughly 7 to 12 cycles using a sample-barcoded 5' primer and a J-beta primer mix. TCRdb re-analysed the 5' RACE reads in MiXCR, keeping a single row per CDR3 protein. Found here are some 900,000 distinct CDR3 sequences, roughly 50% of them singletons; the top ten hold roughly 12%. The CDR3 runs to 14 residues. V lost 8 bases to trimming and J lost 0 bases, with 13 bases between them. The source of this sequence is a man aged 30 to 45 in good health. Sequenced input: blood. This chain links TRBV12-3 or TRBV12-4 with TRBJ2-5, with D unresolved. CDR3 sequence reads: CASDSTADQETQYF. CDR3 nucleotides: TGTGCCAGCGACTCGACGGCGGACCAAGAGACCCAGTACTTC.